Listed below are T cell receptor beta chains from one sample, sequenced in a study of blood T cell repertoires in COVID-19. The table came from immunoSEQ multiplex PCR; TCRdb's copy has only in-frame clones and leaves some out. The sample holds 150,000 or so clones, about 88% seen once. Sequenced: PBMCs or T cells enriched from blood (not recorded which). These receptors originate from a human donor with acute COVID-19. The donor label of this sample is uncertain. Both conserved end residues are part of each CDR3. Fields, in order: J gene, clone size, V gene, D gene, CDR3 protein, CDR3 DNA. A D gene is named only where the DNA matches it firmly. Some rows have no size entry. The others give once, few or many, or a class for an expanded clone.

TRBJ1-2	-	TRBV6-2/TRBV6-3	-	CASSYSVTPYGYTF	TGTGCCAGCAGTTACTCCGTCACACCGTATGGCTACACCTTC
TRBJ1-5	few	TRBV30	-	CAWSVQRDQPQHF	TGTGCCTGGAGTGTACAGAGGGATCAGCCCCAGCATTTT
TRBJ2-5	-	TRBV3-1/TRBV3-2	-	CASSQENRETQYF	TGTGCCAGCAGCCAAGAAAATCGAGAGACCCAGTACTTC
TRBJ2-4	-	TRBV7-9	TRBD1	CASSSRGPDIQYF	TGTGCCAGCAGCTCTAGGGGGCCGGACATTCAGTACTTC
TRBJ2-7	-	TRBV10-3	-	CAISVGGPTSSEQYF	TGTGCCATCAGTGTCGGAGGGCCCACGAGTTCCGAGCAGTACTTC
TRBJ1-5	-	TRBV6-5	-	CASSQGWDQPQHF	TGTGCCAGCAGCCAGGGGTGGGACCAGCCCCAGCATTTT
TRBJ2-5	-	TRBV2	TRBD1	CASSERSGGAKTQYF	TGTGCCAGCAGTGAAAGGTCAGGGGGCGCGAAGACCCAGTACTTC
TRBJ1-2	-	TRBV7-9	TRBD1	CASSGQGWGGYTF	TGTGCCAGCAGCGGACAGGGGTGGGGAGGCTACACCTTC
TRBJ1-6	-	TRBV18	TRBD1	CASSPTGVESPLHF	TGTGCCAGCTCGCCAACAGGGGTGGAGTCACCCCTCCACTTT
TRBJ1-1	-	TRBV25-1	-	CASSGWANTEAFF	TGTGCCAGCAGTGGTTGGGCGAACACTGAAGCTTTCTTT
TRBJ1-1	-	TRBV3-1/TRBV3-2	-	CASSQGRNTEAFF	TGTGCCAGCAGCCAAGGCAGGAACACTGAAGCTTTCTTT
TRBJ2-5	-	TRBV5-6	-	CASSFSGVSSETQYF	TGTGCCAGCAGCTTTTCGGGGGTCTCTTCCGAGACCCAGTACTTC
TRBJ2-1	-	TRBV12-3/TRBV12-4	-	CASSLASRREFF	TGTGCCAGCAGTTTAGCTAGCCGGAGGGAGTTCTTC
TRBJ1-1	-	TRBV11-2	-	CASSLGGGGPTEAFF	TGTGCCAGCAGCTTAGGGGGCGGGGGTCCCACTGAAGCTTTCTTT
TRBJ2-7	-	TRBV7-2	-	CASSLASGPTYEQYF	TGTGCCAGCAGCTTAGCTAGCGGCCCTACCTACGAGCAGTACTTC
TRBJ1-1	once	TRBV9	-	CASSVSQNTEAFF	TGTGCCAGCAGCGTGAGTCAGAACACTGAAGCTTTCTTT
TRBJ2-7	-	TRBV7-9	-	CASSQDRTSYEQYF	TGTGCCAGCAGCCAAGACAGGACTTCATACGAGCAGTACTTC